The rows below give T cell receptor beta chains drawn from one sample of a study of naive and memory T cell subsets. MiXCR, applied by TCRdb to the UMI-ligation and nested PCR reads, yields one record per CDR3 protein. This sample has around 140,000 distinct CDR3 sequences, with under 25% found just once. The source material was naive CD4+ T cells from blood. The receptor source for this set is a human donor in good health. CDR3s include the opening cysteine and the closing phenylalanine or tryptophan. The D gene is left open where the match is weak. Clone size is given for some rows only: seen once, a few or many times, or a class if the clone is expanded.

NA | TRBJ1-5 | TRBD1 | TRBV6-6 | TGTGCCAGCAGCCAAGACAGGGACAATCAGCCCCAGCATTTT | CASSQDRDNQPQHF
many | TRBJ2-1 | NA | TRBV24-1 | TGTGCCACCAGTGGAAGGTCCTTTAGCTCCTACAATGAGCAGTTCTTC | CATSGRSFSSYNEQFF
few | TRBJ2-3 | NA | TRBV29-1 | TGCAGCGTCGACGACAGGTACACAGATACGCAGTATTTT | CSVDDRYTDTQYF
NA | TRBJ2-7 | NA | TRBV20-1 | TGCAGTGCTTTACAGGTGCCAAACGAGCAGTACTTC | CSALQVPNEQYF
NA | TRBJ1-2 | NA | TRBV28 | TGTACCGTCGGGAAACGGGACTATGGCTACACCTTC | CTVGKRDYGYTF
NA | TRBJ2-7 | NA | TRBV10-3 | TGTGCCATCAGACCAGGATACTCCTACGAGCAGTACTTC | CAIRPGYSYEQYF
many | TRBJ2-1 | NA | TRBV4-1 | TGCGCCAGCAGCCAAGAGCCAGTCTACAATGAGCAGTTCTTC | CASSQEPVYNEQFF
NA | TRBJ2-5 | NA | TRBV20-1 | TGCAGTGCTAGAGATATACCGGGGAACTTCCAAGAGACCCAGTACTTC | CSARDIPGNFQETQYF
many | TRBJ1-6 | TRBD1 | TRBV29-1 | TGCAGCGTCCGAGGGACAGATAATTCACCCCTCCACTTT | CSVRGTDNSPLHF
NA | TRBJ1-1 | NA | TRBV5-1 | TGCGCCAGCAGCCGTTTGCCGGGGGGAGCTCCTGAAGCTTTCTTT | CASSRLPGGAPEAFF
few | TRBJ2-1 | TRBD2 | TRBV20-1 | TGCAGTGCTCTGCCTAGCGGGAGTGTCTACAATGAGCAGTTCTTC | CSALPSGSVYNEQFF
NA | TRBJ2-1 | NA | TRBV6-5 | TGTGCCAGCAGTTACATCAGGCTAGCGAAGACCAATTTCAATGAGCAGTTCTTC | CASSYIRLAKTNFNEQFF
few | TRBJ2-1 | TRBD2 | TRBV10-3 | TGTGCCATCAGTACCACTAGCGGGAGGTACAATGAGCAGTTCTTC | CAISTTSGRYNEQFF
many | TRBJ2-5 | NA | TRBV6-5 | TGTGCCAGCAGTTTCCTCAGGGGTCCCGTGGAGACCCAGTACTTC | CASSFLRGPVETQYF
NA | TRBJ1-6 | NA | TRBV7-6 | TGTGCCAGCAGCCGAATGACACTATCACCCCTCCACTTT | CASSRMTLSPLHF
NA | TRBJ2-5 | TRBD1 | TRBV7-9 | TGTGCCAGCAGTCGCGGGACTGGGACAGGTTTTCGGGAGACCCAGTACTTC | CASSRGTGTGFRETQYF
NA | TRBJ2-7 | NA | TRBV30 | TGTGCCTCTACGACGGGGGCCTACGAGCAGTACTTC | CASTTGAYEQYF
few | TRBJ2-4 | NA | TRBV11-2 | TGTGCCAGCAGCTCTGTTACAGGGCTAGCCAAAAACATTCAGTACTTC | CASSSVTGLAKNIQYF
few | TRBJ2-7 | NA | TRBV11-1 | TGTGCCAGCAGCTTAGAGGGACACTACGAGCAGTACTTC | CASSLEGHYEQYF
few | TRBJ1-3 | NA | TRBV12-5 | TGTGCTAGTGCCCTGAGGATCTCTGGAAACACCATATATTTT | CASALRISGNTIYF
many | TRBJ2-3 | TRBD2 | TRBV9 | TGTGCCAGCAGCTACCGGACTAGCGGGAGAACAGATACGCAGTATTTT | CASSYRTSGRTDTQYF
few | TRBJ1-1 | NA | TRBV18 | TGTGCCAGCTCACCACTTCCCGCAGGTGTGAACACTGAAGCTTTCTTT | CASSPLPAGVNTEAFF
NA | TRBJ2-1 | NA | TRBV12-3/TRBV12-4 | TGTGCCAGCAGTTTAGGTCTTCTGTATGAGCAGTTCTTC | CASSLGLLYEQFF
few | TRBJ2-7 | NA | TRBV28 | TGTGCCAGCAGTTCCGAGGACGGCTCCTACGAGCAGTACTTC | CASSSEDGSYEQYF
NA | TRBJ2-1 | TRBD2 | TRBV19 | TGTGCCAGTAGTATAGATAGCGGGAGTTGGAATGAGCAGTTCTTC | CASSIDSGSWNEQFF
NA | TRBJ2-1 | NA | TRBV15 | TGTGCCACCAGCAGAGATCTAACGGGAGTGGGGAATGAGCAGTTCTTC | CATSRDLTGVGNEQFF
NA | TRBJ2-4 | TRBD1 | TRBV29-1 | TGCAGCGCCACCGAGGACAGGGGGCGCGAGAACATTCAGTACTTC | CSATEDRGRENIQYF
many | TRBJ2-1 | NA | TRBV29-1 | TGCAGCGTTGCTCCGGGACTCCACTCCTATGAGCAGTTCTTC | CSVAPGLHSYEQFF
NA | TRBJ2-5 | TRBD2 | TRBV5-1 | TGCGCCAGCGGGCGTCTAGCGGGAGTGCAAGAGACCCAGTACTTC | CASGRLAGVQETQYF
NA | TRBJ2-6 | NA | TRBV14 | TGTGCCAGCAGCCGTGGGGTAACTTCGGGCTCTGGGGCCAACGTCCTGACTTTC | CASSRGVTSGSGANVLTF
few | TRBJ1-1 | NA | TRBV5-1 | TGCGCCAGCAGCTCAACAGGGATTGACACTGAAGCTTTCTTT | CASSSTGIDTEAFF
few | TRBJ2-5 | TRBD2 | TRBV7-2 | TGTGCCAGTACCGGACTAGCGGGAGCATTCGAGACCCAGTACTTC | CASTGLAGAFETQYF
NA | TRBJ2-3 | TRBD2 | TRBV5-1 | TGCGCCAGCAACTTAGCGGGAGGCCAAGATACGCAGTATTTT | CASNLAGGQDTQYF
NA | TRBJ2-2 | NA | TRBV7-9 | TGTGCCAGCAGCTTAGTACAGGGAAGGGCCGGGGAGCTGTTTTTT | CASSLVQGRAGELFF
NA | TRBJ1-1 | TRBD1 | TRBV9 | TGTGCCAGCAGCGTAGGGGGGGGCACAGGGGCGGGCACTGAAGCTTTCTTT | CASSVGGGTGAGTEAFF
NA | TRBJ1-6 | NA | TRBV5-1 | TGCGCCAGCAGCCCCGAGCGCGGGGGCTCACCCCTCCACTTT | CASSPERGGSPLHF
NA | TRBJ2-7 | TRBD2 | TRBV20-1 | TGCAGTGCTACGGGACTAGCGGGAGACGCCTACGAGCAGTACTTC | CSATGLAGDAYEQYF
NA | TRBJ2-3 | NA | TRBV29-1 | TGCAGCGTTGCCCCAGGGTTAGATACGCAGTATTTT | CSVAPGLDTQYF
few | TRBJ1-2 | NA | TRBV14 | TGTGCCAGCAGCCAAGCGTGGTTCCAGGGCCTCTATGGCTACACCTTC | CASSQAWFQGLYGYTF
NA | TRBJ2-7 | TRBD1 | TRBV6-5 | TGTGCCAGCAGTTATCGACAGGGGGCTAACGAGCAGTACTTC | CASSYRQGANEQYF
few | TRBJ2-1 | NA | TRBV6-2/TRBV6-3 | TGTGCCAGCGGGAGACCCTACAATGAGCAGTTCTTC | CASGRPYNEQFF
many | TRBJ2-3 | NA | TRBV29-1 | TGCAGCGTTGAGAGGTCGGGAGCAGATACGCAGTATTTT | CSVERSGADTQYF
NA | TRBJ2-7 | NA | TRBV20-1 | TGCAGTGCTAGTTCGGATGCCGGACTGAACGAGCAGTACTTC | CSASSDAGLNEQYF
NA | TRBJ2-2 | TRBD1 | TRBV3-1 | TGTGCCAGCAGCCACCGCCGGACAGGGGGAAACACCGGGGAGCTGTTTTTT | CASSHRRTGGNTGELFF
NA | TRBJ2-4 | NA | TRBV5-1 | TGCGCCAGCCGACCGTGGCTAGCCAAAAACATTCAGTACTTC | CASRPWLAKNIQYF
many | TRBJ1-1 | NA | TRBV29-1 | TGCAGCGTTGAAGATCCGGGCCAGGGCAACACTGAAGCTTTCTTT | CSVEDPGQGNTEAFF
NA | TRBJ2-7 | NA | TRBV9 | TGTGCCAGCAGCCCCGGTCTCTGGGGCTACGAGCAGTACTTC | CASSPGLWGYEQYF
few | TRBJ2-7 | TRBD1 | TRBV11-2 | TGTGCCAGCAGCGCCCCCCGGACAGGGCGGCAGTACTTC | CASSAPRTGRQYF
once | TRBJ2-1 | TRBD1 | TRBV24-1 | TGTGCCACCAGTGATTTGGGACAGGGTTCCAATGAGCAGTTCTTC | CATSDLGQGSNEQFF
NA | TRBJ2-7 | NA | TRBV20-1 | TGCAGTGCGAGACCCGACAACTACGAGCAGTACTTC | CSARPDNYEQYF